The T cell receptor (beta chain) under discussion was sequenced for a study of shared clonotypes between healthy human individuals. Findings and caveats of the study: Clonotype sharing among donors, it was expected, would be affected by sequencing depth. Relative to clonotypes present in all four donors, those not shared had lower generation probabilities.

Regarding this clone: The target antigen is unknown.

TCRdb's copy holds only in-frame clones and misses some; the assay was immunoSEQ multiplex PCR. The table lists some 2.3 million clones, approximately 93% of them singletons, with 0.35% to 0.5% in the top ten. Per germline, CDR1 LNHDA and CDR2 SQIVND (reference sequence). The germline V and J ends were trimmed by 3 bases and 6 bases, with 14 bases remaining between them. The CDR3 has 14 amino acids. The rearrangement uses TRBV19 and TRBJ1-1; the D gene is possibly TRBD1 (6 bases). The sequence was obtained from a man aged 18 to 30 in good health. Some clones in this sample may be carry-over from other donors' samples. Sequences were obtained from naive CD4+ T cells from PBMCs. Specified subset: CD45RA+ positively selected. The CDR3 region is CASSMARGTSEAFF. CDR3 DNA sequence: TGTGCCAGTAGTATGGCCAGGGGAACCTCTGAAGCTTTCTTT.